These 24 T cell receptor beta chains were all obtained from the same sample, sequenced in a study of cytomegalovirus exposure and HLA in healthy donors. PCR amplification relied on 60 Vbeta primers (plus 13 Jbeta primers). Libraries were prepared by immunoSEQ multiplex PCR; TCRdb keeps only in-frame clonotypes and omits some of them. The data contain roughly 130,000 clones, approximately 78% of them singletons. Sequences were obtained from PBMCs. The receptors here all came from a human donor in good health.

The gene calls are TRBV23-1 and TRBJ2-7; a weak D match, TRBD1 (6 bases). TRBV23-1 falls under the ORF class, with uncertain function. The germline V and J ends were trimmed by 4 bases and 9 bases, with 19 bases remaining between them. The CDR3 has 14 amino acids. Written as DNA, the CDR3 is TGCGCCAGCAGTCTTTCAACGGTTGGCAGGGGGCAGTACTTC. It codes for CASSLSTVGRGQYF.

The chain links TRBV5-6 to TRBJ2-7; a weak D match, TRBD2 (5 bases). The CDR3 spans 15 residues. Germline V gene data show CDR1 as SGHDT and CDR2 as YYEEEE. V lost 4 bases to trimming and J lost 5 bases, with 19 bases between them. As DNA, the CDR3 is TGTGCCAGCAGCCCCTTTCCCGACGGGGAGAACGAGCAGTACTTC. Translation: CASSPFPDGENEQYF.

The chain recombines TRBV28 with TRBJ1-6, with 7 bases aligning to TRBD1. V lost 6 bases to trimming and J lost 4 bases; unmatched junction nucleotides: 6. CDR1 MDHEN and CDR2 SYDVKM come from the germline V gene. The CDR3 loop spans 15 amino acids. The CDR3 loop is CASRSTGQYNSPLHF. CDR3 DNA sequence: TGTGCCAGCAGGTCCACGGGACAGTATAATTCACCCCTCCACTTT.

J is TRBJ2-6 and V is TRBV5-1; 11 nucleotides agree with TRBD1. The CDR3 has 15 residues. Trimming removed 4 bases from V and 8 bases from J; junction bases left unmatched: 5. Germline-derived CDR1 and CDR2 are SGHRS and YFSETQ. The DNA of the CDR3 is TGCGCCAGCAGCCCTGGACAGGGGGCTACCAACGTCCTGACTTTC. This codes for CASSPGQGATNVLTF. Based on the CDR3 plus reference TRBV5-1 and TRBJ2-6, the full variable domain is KAGVTQTPRYLIKTRGQQVTLSCSPISGHRSVSWYQQTPGQGLQFLFEYFSETQRNKGNFPGRFSGRQFSNSRSEMNVSTLELGDSALYLCASSPGQGATNVLTFGAGSRLTVL.

The chain employs TRBV5-4 and TRBJ2-3; 7 bases match TRBD1. With V trimmed by 4 bases and J by 9 bases, 14 bases remained unmatched. Per the germline V gene, CDR1 is SGHNT and CDR2 is YYREEE (reference sequence). CDR3 length: 15 amino acids. The CDR3 DNA reads as TGTGCCAGCAGCGGCCCCAGGGGGAGAGCAGGGACGCAGTATTTT. Amino acid sequence: CASSGPRGRAGTQYF.

The rearrangement uses TRBV29-1 and TRBJ2-7; 7 nucleotides match TRBD1. V lost 7 bases, J lost 2 bases, and 14 bases stayed unmatched. Germline assignment: CDR1 SQVTM and CDR2 ANQGSEA. CDR3 size: 15 residues. CDR3 amino acids: CSAGSTRDRTYEQYF. CDR3 DNA: TGCAGCGCTGGGTCGACACGGGACAGAACCTACGAGCAGTACTTC.

This clone was seen more than once but under ten times. V gene TRBV27 combines with J gene TRBJ1-2; D uncertain. With 5 bases removed from V and 0 bases from J, the gap between germline ends came to 10 bases. Germline V CDR1 and CDR2: MNHEY, SMNVEV (reference sequence). CDR3 length: 14 amino acids. CDR3 amino acids: CASSGGSSNYGYTF. The CDR3 nucleotides are TGTGCCAGCAGTGGAGGGTCCTCTAACTATGGCTACACCTTC.

The chain combines TRBV9 with TRBJ2-3; 7 bases fit TRBD2. J lost 2 bases, V lost 0 bases, and 9 bases had no gene match. The germline V gene has CDR1 SGDLS and CDR2 YYNGEE. The CDR3 consists of 17 residues. This CDR3 is CASSVGPGTTNTDTQYF. CDR3 sequence (DNA): TGTGCCAGCAGCGTAGGACCAGGGACTACCAACACAGATACGCAGTATTTT.

This chain joins TRBV5-1 and TRBJ2-5; 8 bases fit TRBD2. Looked up from germline, CDR1 is SGHRS and CDR2 is YFSETQ. The CDR3 length is 16 residues. The V segment lost 0 bases and the J segment 0 bases; nucleotides outside the gene matches: 4. CDR3 in amino acids: CASSLGGSGDQETQYF. CDR3 sequence (DNA): TGCGCCAGCAGCTTGGGTGGTAGCGGGGACCAAGAGACCCAGTACTTC.

This chain connects TRBV18 to TRBJ2-7, with 11 positions matching TRBD2. Losses at the gene ends were 3 bases for V and 6 bases for J; bases not matched to a gene: 4. Germline V CDR1 and CDR2: KGHSH, LQKENI. The CDR3 sequence is 14 residues long. CDR3 sequence reads: CASSPGLAVGEQYF. For the CDR3, the DNA is TGTGCCAGCTCACCGGGACTAGCGGTAGGCGAGCAGTACTTC.

The V and J genes are TRBV15 and TRBJ2-3; D ambiguous. From germline, CDR1 is LNHNV and CDR2 YYDKDF (reference sequence). The V end lost 0 bases, the J end lost 5 bases, and 15 bases lay between the germline ends. The CDR3 is made up of 16 amino acids. The CDR3 here is CATSREALVGGDTQYF. CDR3 sequence (DNA): TGTGCCACCAGCAGAGAAGCGCTAGTTGGTGGAGATACGCAGTATTTT.

V gene TRBV2 combines with J gene TRBJ2-5; 15 nucleotides match TRBD2. With 6 bases clipped from V and 4 bases from J, the junction kept 6 bases outside the gene matches. The CDR3 covers 16 residues. CDR1 SNHLY and CDR2 FYNNEI come from the germline V gene. In nucleotides, the CDR3 is TGTGCCAGCAGCGGGACTAGCGGGGGGCCTAGAGAGACCCAGTACTTC. It yields the protein CASSGTSGGPRETQYF.

This clone was recorded a few times. This chain uses TRBV7-9 with TRBJ1-1, with a tentative D call TRBD1 (6 bases). Germline-derived CDR1 and CDR2 are SEHNR and FQNEAQ (reference sequence). Trimming cost V 2 bases and J 4 bases, with 14 bases left between them. The CDR3 runs to 15 residues. The CDR3 loop is CASSLYTNRATEAFF. The CDR3 DNA reads as TGTGCCAGCAGCTTATATACCAACAGGGCCACTGAAGCTTTCTTT.

With respect to this clone: Germline and junction disagree at one end, which may indicate a read error. The chain recombines TRBV7-9 with TRBJ2-1, with TRBD2 matching 14 bases. The germline V gene encodes CDR1 SEHNR and CDR2 FQNEAQ (reference sequence). CDR3 length equals 19 residues. As DNA, the CDR3 is TGTTCCAGCAGCACGTCCCCGGGACTAGCGGGGGTCCCCTACAATGAGCAGTTCTTC. The encoded protein is CSSSTSPGLAGVPYNEQFF.

This clone occurred once. This rearrangement joins TRBV5-4 to TRBJ1-1; no firm D call. V was pared by 0 bases and J by 0 bases, with 12 bases between. This CDR3 has 16 amino acids. Germline CDR1 is SGHNT and CDR2 is YYREEE (reference sequence). The CDR3 nucleotides read TGTGCCAGCAGCTTGGGCGGAAGAACGTTGAACACTGAAGCTTTCTTT. Translation: CASSLGGRTLNTEAFF. The full variable domain, completed using reference TRBV5-4 and TRBJ1-1, is ETGVTQSPTHLIKTRGQQVTLRCSSQSGHNTVSWYQQALGQGPQFIFQYYREEENGRGNFPPRFSGLQFPNYSSELNVNALELDDSALYLCASSLGGRTLNTEAFFGQGTRLTVV.

This clone appeared a few times. V and J are TRBV7-6 and TRBJ2-7; tentative D call: TRBD2 (6 bases). This CDR3 is built from 18 residues. Germline-derived CDR1 and CDR2 are SGHVS and FNYEAQ. V lost 5 bases and J 3 bases, leaving 26 bases between the germline ends. CDR3 loop: CASSPGGEGPPFFYEQYF. The CDR3 DNA follows: TGTGCCAGCAGCCCCGGGGGAGAGGGGCCCCCTTTCTTCTACGAGCAGTACTTC.

This rearrangement joins TRBV5-4 to TRBJ2-2; D ambiguous. Germline V gene lookup returns CDR1 SGHNT and CDR2 YYREEE (reference sequence). CDR3 size: 14 residues. The germline V and J ends were trimmed by 2 bases and 5 bases, with 10 bases remaining between them. CDR3 DNA sequence: TGTGCCAGCAGCTTACCCGCCCGGACCGGGGAGCTGTTTTTT. Its protein product is CASSLPARTGELFF.

This chain uses TRBV7-3 with TRBJ2-5; 8 nucleotides line up with TRBD1. Germline-derived CDR1 and CDR2 are SGHTA and FQGTGA. The CDR3 sequence is 16 residues long. V trimming: 5 bases; J trimming: 5 bases; junction bases outside the gene matches: 13. The CDR3 DNA sequence: TGTGCCAGCAGCCCAGGGCGACAGGGGCCAGGGGAGACCCAGTACTTC. Translating gives CASSPGRQGPGETQYF. The whole variable domain, remainder taken from reference TRBV7-3 and TRBJ2-5, is GAGVSQTPSNKVTEKGKYVELRCDPISGHTALYWYRQSLGQGPEFLIYFQGTGAADDSGLPNDRFFAVRPEGSVSTLKIQRTERGDSAVYLCASSPGRQGPGETQYFGPGTRLLVL.

The sample holds a few counts of this clone. The rearrangement joins TRBV6-5 to TRBJ1-2; TRBD1 matches at 8 bases. Germline assignment: CDR1 MNHEY and CDR2 SVGAGI. This CDR3 has 14 amino acids. Trimming cost V 7 bases and J 1 base; bases outside gene matches: 5. The CDR3 is CASTRTGSNYGYTF. The CDR3 DNA follows: TGTGCCAGCACACGGACAGGGAGTAACTATGGCTACACCTTC.

The V and J genes are TRBV7-2 and TRBJ2-7; 10 nucleotides line up with TRBD1. V was pared by 6 bases and J by 4 bases, with 6 bases of the junction left unmatched. Germline lookup yields CDR1 SGHTA and CDR2 FQGNSA. The CDR3 has 14 residues. The CDR3 region has the DNA TGTGCCAGCAGACCTCCGGGACAGGGGTACGAGCAGTACTTC. Encoded protein: CASRPPGQGYEQYF.

This chain links TRBV5-1 with TRBJ2-5, with TRBD2 identical over 13 bases. J was trimmed by 5 bases and V by 2 bases; bases with no gene match: 6. The CDR3 is 16 residues long. In germline, CDR1 is SGHRS, CDR2 YFSETQ. The CDR3 nucleotides read TGCGCCAGCAGCTTAAGGACTAGCGGGAGATCGGAGACCCAGTACTTC. Residues: CASSLRTSGRSETQYF.

V is TRBV6-1 and J is TRBJ2-3, with 9 bases aligning to TRBD1. Trimming took 6 bases from V and 4 from J; bases not matched to a gene: 5. This CDR3 has 14 amino acids. Germline V gene sequence: CDR1 MNHNS, CDR2 SASEGT. The CDR3 DNA reads TGTGCCAGCAGAAGGGGACAGGGTCCAGATACGCAGTATTTT. This codes for CASRRGQGPDTQYF.

This chain connects TRBV5-1 to TRBJ1-2; TRBD1 matches at 9 bases. Germline CDR1 SGHRS, CDR2 YFSETQ. With 0 bases clipped from V and 6 bases from J, the junction kept 6 bases outside the gene matches. The CDR3 has 15 amino acids. Here the CDR3 DNA reads TGCGCCAGCAGCTTGGCCATAGGGACAGGGAATGGCTACACCTTC. Amino acids: CASSLAIGTGNGYTF.

The chain employs TRBV4-2 and TRBJ2-7, with 12 bases aligning to TRBD2. The J segment lost 2 bases and the V segment lost 4 bases, leaving 6 bases of the junction unmatched. This CDR3 contains 16 residues. CDR1 LGHNA and CDR2 YNFKEQ come from the germline V gene. CDR3 region: CASSPRTSGIPYEQYF. The CDR3 DNA follows: TGTGCCAGCAGCCCTAGGACTAGCGGGATTCCCTACGAGCAGTACTTC.